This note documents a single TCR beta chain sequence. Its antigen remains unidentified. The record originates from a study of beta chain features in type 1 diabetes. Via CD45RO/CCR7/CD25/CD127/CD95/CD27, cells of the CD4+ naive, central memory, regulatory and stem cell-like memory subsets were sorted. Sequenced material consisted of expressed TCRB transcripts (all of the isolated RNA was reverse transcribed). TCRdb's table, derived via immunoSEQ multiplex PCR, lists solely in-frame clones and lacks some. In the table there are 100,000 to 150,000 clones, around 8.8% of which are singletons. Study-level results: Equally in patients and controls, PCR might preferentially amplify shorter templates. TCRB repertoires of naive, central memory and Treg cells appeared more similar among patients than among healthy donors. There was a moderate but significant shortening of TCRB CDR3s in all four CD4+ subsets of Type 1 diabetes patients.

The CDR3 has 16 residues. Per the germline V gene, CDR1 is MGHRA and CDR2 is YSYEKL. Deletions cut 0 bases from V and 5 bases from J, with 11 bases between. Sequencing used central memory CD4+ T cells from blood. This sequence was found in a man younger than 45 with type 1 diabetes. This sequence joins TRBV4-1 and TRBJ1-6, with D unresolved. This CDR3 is CASSQEQSLHNSPLHF. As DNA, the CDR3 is TGCGCCAGCAGCCAAGAACAGTCCCTCCATAATTCACCCCTCCACTTT.